This section outlines one T cell receptor beta chain sequence together with its context. Its cognate antigen is unknown. These data belong to a study of immune cell composition in non-small cell lung cancer. Across the study: Lung adenocarcinoma or squamous carcinoma made up most tumours. General observations from the study: Shared sequences between tumour-reactive and dominant in vivo clones were not proven.

TCRdb's table, derived via immunoSEQ multiplex PCR, lists solely in-frame clones and lacks some. Of about 5,900 clones listed, 87% are singletons. Germline assignment: CDR1 MDHEN and CDR2 SYDVKM. This CDR3 is 15 amino acids long. Trimming took 6 bases from V and 2 from J; bases not matched to a gene: 5. Normal lung was taken at the farthest possible site, at least 3 cm from tumour. The chain is built from TRBV28 and TRBJ1-5, with 9 bases identical to TRBD1. Sample: non-adjacent lung tissue. This clonotype originated in a human donor with non-small cell lung cancer. This chain's CDR3 is CASSGTGQGNQPQHF. The CDR3 DNA sequence: TGTGCCAGCAGCGGGACAGGGCAGGGCAATCAGCCCCAGCATTTT.